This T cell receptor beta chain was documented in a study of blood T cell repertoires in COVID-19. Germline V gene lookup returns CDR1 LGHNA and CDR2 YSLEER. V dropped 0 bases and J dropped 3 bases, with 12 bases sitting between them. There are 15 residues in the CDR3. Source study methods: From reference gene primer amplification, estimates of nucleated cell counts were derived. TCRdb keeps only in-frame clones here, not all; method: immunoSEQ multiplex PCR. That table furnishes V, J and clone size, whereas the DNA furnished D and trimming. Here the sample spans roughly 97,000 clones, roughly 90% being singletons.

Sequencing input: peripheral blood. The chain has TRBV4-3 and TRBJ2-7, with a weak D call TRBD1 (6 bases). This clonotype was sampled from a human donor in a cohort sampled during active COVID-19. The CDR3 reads CASSQEGQGIYEQYF. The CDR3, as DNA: TGCGCCAGCAGCCAAGAAGGCCAGGGGATCTACGAGCAGTACTTC.